Presented here are 3 T cell receptor beta chains from one specimen sequenced in a study of T cell repertoires in cytomegalovirus infection. Using its own MiXCR run on the reads, TCRdb lists one record per CDR3 protein. The repertoire holds about 310,000 distinct CDR3 sequences, with under 20% as singletons. Material for sequencing was PBMCs. The receptor set was obtained from a human donor in good health (CMV status not recorded). Some clones in this sample may be carry-over from other donors' samples.

The rearrangement links TRBV28 to TRBJ2-5, with a weak D call TRBD2 (6 bases). The V end lost 2 bases, the J end lost 7 bases, and 14 bases lay between the germline ends. Germline CDR1 reads MDHEN; CDR2 reads SYDVKM. The CDR3 covers 14 residues. CDR3 DNA sequence: TGTGCCAGCAGTTTACACGCCGGGGGTGGGACCCAGTACTTC. Its translation is CASSLHAGGGTQYF.

This chain uses TRBV10-3 with TRBJ2-7; TRBD1 matches at 10 bases. The CDR3 has 14 amino acids. Looked up from germline, CDR1 is ENHRY and CDR2 is SYGVKD. Trimming took 10 bases from V and 5 from J; bases not matched to a gene: 11. Written as DNA, the CDR3 is TGTGCCACAAAAAATCGACAGGGGGCGGACGAGCAGTACTTC. It codes for CATKNRQGADEQYF.

This clonotype was detected only a few times. DNA for the CDR3: TGTGCCAGCGCGAGGGGGGGGGGCTTCCAAGAGACCCAGTACTTC. Its translation: CASARGGGFQETQYF. This rearrangement joins TRBV2 to TRBJ2-5, with a tentative D call TRBD2 (7 bases). Germline V CDR1 and CDR2: SNHLY, FYNNEI. The V end lost 8 bases, the J end lost 1 base, and 17 bases lay between the germline ends. The CDR3 runs 15 residues.